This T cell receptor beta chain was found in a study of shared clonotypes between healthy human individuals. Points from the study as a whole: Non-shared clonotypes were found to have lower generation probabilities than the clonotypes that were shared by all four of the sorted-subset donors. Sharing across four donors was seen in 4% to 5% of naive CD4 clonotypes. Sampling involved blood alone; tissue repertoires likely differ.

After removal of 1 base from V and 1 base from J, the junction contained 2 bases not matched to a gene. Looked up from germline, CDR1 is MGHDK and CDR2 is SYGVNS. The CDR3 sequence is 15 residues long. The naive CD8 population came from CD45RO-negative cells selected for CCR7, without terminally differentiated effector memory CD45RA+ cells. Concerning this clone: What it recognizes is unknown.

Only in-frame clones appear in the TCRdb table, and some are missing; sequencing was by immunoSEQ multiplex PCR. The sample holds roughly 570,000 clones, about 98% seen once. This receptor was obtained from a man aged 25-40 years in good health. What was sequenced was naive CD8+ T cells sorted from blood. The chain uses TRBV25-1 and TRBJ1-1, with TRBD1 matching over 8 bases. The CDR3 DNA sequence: TGTGCCAGCAGTGAATCGGGGACAGGGAACACTGAAGCTTTCTTT. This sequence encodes CASSESGTGNTEAFF.